This T cell receptor beta chain was observed in a study of immune evolution from preneoplasia to lung adenocarcinoma. On this clone itself: Its cognate antigen is unknown.

H&E slides confirmed each diagnosis, reviewed by two pathologists independently. Premalignant or tumor cells were enriched by macro-dissection after pathologic assessment. CDR1 and CDR2 (germline): MNHEY, SVGAGI. V shed 5 bases and J shed 2 bases, with 15 bases lying between them. This CDR3 contains 15 residues. Study results and caveats: Highest clonality occurred in KRAS-mutant, not EGFR-mutant or double wild-type, nodules.

Measured with immunoSEQ multiplex PCR; TCRdb has only the in-frame clones, and not every one. The sample consists of about 3,700 clones, 82% of them appearing once. The chain recombines TRBV6-5 with TRBJ2-5; D is ambiguous. This TCR came from a person aged 70 to 85 with invasive lung adenocarcinoma. Sequenced material: FFPE invasive lung adenocarcinoma tissue. The CDR3: CASSPRTERQETQYF. As DNA, the CDR3 is TGTGCCAGCAGTCCGCGGACGGAGAGACAAGAGACCCAGTACTTC.